This is a list of T cell receptor beta chains from one sample in a study of T cells in Graves' hyperthyroidism and ophthalmopathy. A single record per CDR3 protein comes from TCRdb applying MiXCR to the multiplex PCR reads. The data contain hundreds of thousands of distinct CDR3 sequences, 11% to 15% of them seen just once; the ten biggest clones take up 10%. The sequencing sample was made of blood. These TCRs come from a woman between 18 and 29 years old with Graves' hyperthyroidism. The CDR3 runs from the conserved cysteine through the conserved F or W. The order of the fields is V gene, clone size, J gene, D gene, CDR3 DNA, CDR3 protein. The D gene is left open where the match is weak. Size tells how often a clone was seen (once, few, many) or the class of an expanded clone, and some rows leave it out.

TRBV7-9	many	TRBJ1-5	-	TGTGCCAGCAGCCACCCGTCGGGGCAGATCAATAGCAATCAGCCCCAGCATTTT	CASSHPSGQINSNQPQHF
TRBV30	many	TRBJ1-1	-	TGTGCCTGGCTGTGGATGAACACTGAAGCTTTCTTT	CAWLWMNTEAFF
TRBV18	many	TRBJ2-7	-	TGTGCCAGCTCACCCCTACAGGGCCACGAGCAGTACTTC	CASSPLQGHEQYF
TRBV19	few	TRBJ2-1	-	TGTGCCAGTAGACCCGGCGCGAAGGGGAACAATGAGCAGTTCTTC	CASRPGAKGNNEQFF
TRBV6-2/TRBV6-3	-	TRBJ1-6	-	TGTGCCACCGGCCCCGCACCCCTCCACTTT	CATGPAPLHF
TRBV3-1	many	TRBJ2-3	-	TGTGCCAGCAGCTTCTTAGATCTCACAGATACGCAGTATTTT	CASSFLDLTDTQYF
TRBV5-1	-	TRBJ1-3	-	TGCGCCAGCAGCCCGGATTCGAGTTATGGAAACACCATATATTTT	CASSPDSSYGNTIYF
TRBV20-1	many	TRBJ2-7	-	TGCAGTGCTAGGGTAGGAGACGTGGGGGGGCAGTACTTC	CSARVGDVGGQYF
TRBV7-2	many	TRBJ2-7	-	TGTGCCAGCAGCTTAGTAGTCCGAGACATCAAATACGAGCAGTACTTC	CASSLVVRDIKYEQYF
TRBV11-3	many	TRBJ1-1	-	TGTGCCAGCAGCTTGGGCTGGGAAGCTTTCTTT	CASSLGWEAFF
TRBV7-6	-	TRBJ2-7	-	TGTGCCAGCAGCTCACAGGACGGAAAGAGGGAGCAGTACTTC	CASSSQDGKREQYF
TRBV20-1	many	TRBJ2-7	-	TGCAGTGCTAGAGAGGTCGGAACCTACGAGCAGTACTTC	CSAREVGTYEQYF
TRBV6-1	few	TRBJ1-2	TRBD1	TGTGCCAGCAGTTATGAGGGGGCCTACCTTAACTATGGCTACACCTTC	CASSYEGAYLNYGYTF
TRBV2	few	TRBJ2-5	TRBD1	TGTGCCAGCAGTGTGGTCCTGCAGGGGGCTATCCAGTACTTC	CASSVVLQGAIQYF
TRBV30	-	TRBJ2-2	-	TGTGCCTGGCAGACTAGGACAAACACCGGGGAGCTGTTTTTT	CAWQTRTNTGELFF
TRBV7-9	few	TRBJ1-6	-	TGTGCCAGCAGCTTAGTGGAGAATTCACCCCTCCACTTT	CASSLVENSPLHF
TRBV11-2	many	TRBJ2-2	-	TGTGCCAGCAGCTTAAACGGCCTGAACACCGGGGAGCTGTTTTTT	CASSLNGLNTGELFF
TRBV30	many	TRBJ1-1	-	TGTGCCTGGGGTAGGGCTACGAACACTGAAGCTTTCTTT	CAWGRATNTEAFF
TRBV7-3	-	TRBJ2-1	TRBD2	TGTGCCAGCAGCTTATCGGCTAGCGGGAGTTATGGGCAGTTCTTC	CASSLSASGSYGQFF
TRBV28	many	TRBJ2-7	-	TGTGCCAGCAGTTTCCAGGGGTCGACCTACGAGCAGTACTTC	CASSFQGSTYEQYF
TRBV2	few	TRBJ1-1	-	TGTGCCAGCAGTGGCGGACTATCAGCTTTCTTT	CASSGGLSAFF
TRBV7-2	once	TRBJ1-5	TRBD1	TGTGCCAGCAGCCCGGGACAGGGTCAGAGCAATCAGCCCCAGCATTTT	CASSPGQGQSNQPQHF
TRBV2	many	TRBJ1-1	-	TGTGCCAGCTTCGCCGACCGACCCACTGAAGCTTTCTTT	CASFADRPTEAFF
TRBV7-9	-	TRBJ2-1	TRBD2	TGTGCCAGCAGCTGGGGACTAGCGGGAGGGCCGGATGAGCAGTTCTTC	CASSWGLAGGPDEQFF
TRBV13	many	TRBJ2-5	-	TGTGCCAGCAGCTTAGGCTCGGCCCGGGGGCAAGAGACCCAGTACTTC	CASSLGSARGQETQYF
TRBV27	-	TRBJ2-5	TRBD2	TGTGCCAGCAGTTTCTCCCGGACTAGCGGGGAAGAGACCCAGTACTTC	CASSFSRTSGEETQYF
TRBV10-3	-	TRBJ2-3	TRBD2	TGTGCCATCAGTGACCCGTCTCTAGCGGGCCGCACAGATACGCAGTATTTT	CAISDPSLAGRTDTQYF
TRBV5-6	many	TRBJ2-5	TRBD2	TGTGCCAGCAGCTTATCCCCGATGCCTAGCGGGAGGCTGATTCAAGAGACCCAGTACTTC	CASSLSPMPSGRLIQETQYF
TRBV29-1	-	TRBJ1-1	-	TGCAGCGTTGGCGGATTTGGGGCCTCTGAAGCTTTCTTT	CSVGGFGASEAFF